This T cell receptor (beta chain) was sequenced during a study of patients and donors after allogeneic stem cell transplantation (dated by TCRdb to 2020 to 2021). This clonotype was observed a single time. Its specific antigen is unknown. No much larger clonotype is one base removed from it; base qualities were not supplied. One read provides weak support. Libraries were prepared through RT-PCR. Sequencer: NextSeq 550. TCRdb reprocessed the public reads (quality trimming at Q25 with fastp, clone calling with MiXCR) and kept in-frame beta chains. Each record represents a unique CDR3 protein, reported with the most common genes and DNA among its rows. The sample data list about 100,000 distinct CDR3 sequences, and approximately 35% of these were observed just once. Clones ranked in the top ten supply more than 25% of the sample. The junction shows trimming of 8 bases on V and 0 bases on J, and the gene matches do not reach 1 base of it. The CDR3 measures 13 amino acids from cysteine to phenylalanine. CDR3 DNA only is kept here, 39 bases in frame from base 1.

The sample was blood, either unsorted or a sorted T cell fraction (not recorded which). The origin of this receptor is a human donor who was either an allogeneic HSCT recipient or a stem cell or donor lymphocyte infusion donor (not recorded which). It is not recorded whose cells these are; they may come from a transplant donor. The chain couples TRBV12-3 or TRBV12-4 to TRBJ2-1, and 7 bases in between align with TRBD2. The DNA sequence is as follows: TGTGCCAGCGGGAGGGCCTCCTACAATGAGCAGTTCTTC. Translated, it gives CASGRASYNEQFF.